The present T cell receptor (beta chain) was sequenced within a study of blood T cell repertoires in COVID-19. The wider study: Donors in the United States, Italy and Spain gave samples during acute or convalescent COVID-19.

In the original workflow: From reference gene primer amplification, estimates of nucleated cell counts were derived. The data were produced by immunoSEQ multiplex PCR, yet TCRdb's version contains in-frame clones alone and is incomplete. V, J and clone size were drawn from that table, and D and trimming were deduced from the DNA. Of about 220,000 clones detected, approximately 86% appear once; the ten largest clones hold roughly 3%. Trimming left V 1 base short and J 5 bases short, with 11 bases between. The CDR3 spans 14 residues. Germline V lookup: CDR1 LGHNA, CDR2 YSLEER. The V call is TRBV4-3, the J call TRBJ2-5, with D possibly TRBD1 on 6 matching bases. The source is a woman in her 30s who had recovered from COVID-19. Sequencing was performed on peripheral blood. The CDR3 region has the DNA TGCGCCAGCAGCCAAGTTGTCAGGGGTGAGACCCAGTACTTC. Protein product: CASSQVVRGETQYF.